The 10 T cell receptor beta chains given below trace back to one sample, sequenced in a study of T cells in Graves' hyperthyroidism and ophthalmopathy. The source material, RNA transcripts, was used to amplify TCR beta CDR3 regions. Researchers ran a first-round RT-PCR on the TCR CDR3 using the HTBI primer set. TCRdb passed the multiplex PCR reads through MiXCR, listing each CDR3 protein once. Among 600,000 to 750,000 distinct CDR3 sequences listed, 17% were seen once. The sample taken for sequencing was blood. These receptors were collected from a man in his forties or fifties with Graves' hyperthyroidism.

This clonotype was counted a few times. CDR3 sequence: CASSYSVPTYEQYF. The CDR3 region has the DNA TGTGCCAGCAGCTATAGCGTTCCAACCTACGAGCAGTACTTC. The chain carries TRBV3-1 and TRBJ2-7, with D tentatively TRBD2 (5 bases). Between the trimmed V and J ends, which lost 5 bases and 2 bases, there was a span of 13 bases. The CDR3 has 14 amino acids. Germline CDR1 is LGHDT and CDR2 is YNNKEL (reference sequence).

Details on this clonotype: The junction departs from the called germline gene at one end, perhaps through a read error. The gene calls are TRBV6-2 or TRBV6-3 and TRBJ1-2; tentatively, D is TRBD1 (6 bases). CDR1 is MNHEY and CDR2 is SVGEGT in the germline V gene. CDR3 length: 14 amino acids. CDR3 region: CANSRGGHRYGYTF. The CDR3 DNA reads as TGTGCCAACAGTCGGGGGGGCCATAGGTATGGCTACACCTTC.

This clonotype occurred many times. The chain links TRBV7-3 to TRBJ1-1, with TRBD1 identical over 7 bases. With V trimmed by 5 bases and J by 7 bases, 16 bases remained unmatched. Germline CDR1 reads SGHTA; CDR2 reads FQGTGA. This CDR3 contains 16 residues. CDR3 region: CASSPNLGGARNEAFF. CDR3 in DNA: TGTGCCAGCAGCCCCAACTTAGGGGGCGCAAGGAATGAAGCTTTCTTT.

The chain recombines TRBV9 with TRBJ2-3; 7 positions agree with TRBD2. After removal of 5 bases from V and 4 bases from J, the junction contained 10 bases not matched to a gene. Per the germline V gene, CDR1 is SGDLS and CDR2 is YYNGEE. The CDR3 sequence is 15 residues long. The DNA of the CDR3 is TGTGCCAGCAGTTCCGGGACTACGTGGGCAGATACGCAGTATTTT. Protein product: CASSSGTTWADTQYF.

In its sample, this clonotype was seen once. A much larger clone lies a single base off, so this may be a read error. The genes are TRBV12-3 or TRBV12-4 and TRBJ2-6; TRBD1 is a possible D gene (6 bases). V lost 1 base to trimming and J lost 1 base, with 11 bases between them. CDR3 length: 17 residues. The CDR3 here is CASSLEPGESGANVLTF. Here the CDR3 DNA reads TGTGCCAGCAGTTTAGAGCCAGGGGAGTCTGGGGCCAACGTCCTGACTTTC.

This clonotype appeared many times. The chain recombines TRBV10-2 with TRBJ2-2; the D gene is possibly TRBD2 (5 bases). This CDR3 comprises 15 residues. In germline, CDR1 is WSHSY, CDR2 SAAADI. V lost 6 bases to trimming and J lost 2 bases, with 13 bases between them. CDR3 region: CASRTSGVNTGELFF. The CDR3 region has the DNA TGCGCCAGCAGAACGTCCGGGGTCAACACCGGGGAGCTGTTTTTT.

This clonotype has ten or more counts. This chain joins TRBV16 and TRBJ2-1; D possibly matches TRBD1 or TRBD2 (5 bases each). This CDR3 contains 12 residues. Trimming took off 0 bases at V and 12 bases at J, with 9 bases between the two ends. Germline V gene sequence: CDR1 KGHSY, CDR2 FQNENV. In nucleotides, the CDR3 is TGTGCCAGCAGCCAATCTCCGGGGCGGCAGTTCTTC. Protein: CASSQSPGRQFF.

In its sample, this clonotype was seen a few times. The rearrangement joins TRBV12-3 or TRBV12-4 to TRBJ2-1; unclear D gene. The CDR3 spans 15 residues. V was clipped by 7 bases and J by 7 bases, with 20 bases between them. CDR3 bases: TGTGCCAGCACCAACGAACGACGTAGAATTAATGAGCAGTTCTTC. Amino acids: CASTNERRRINEQFF.

This clonotype was counted at least ten times. The genes are TRBV28 and TRBJ1-2, with TRBD1 matching over 11 bases. This CDR3 comprises 16 residues. V was pared by 5 bases and J by 8 bases, with 13 bases of the junction left unmatched. Per the germline V gene, CDR1 is MDHEN and CDR2 is SYDVKM. CDR3 sequence: CASSGDSGQGARGYTF. CDR3 nucleotides: TGTGCCAGCAGTGGGGACTCCGGACAGGGGGCGAGGGGCTACACCTTC.

This clonotype was detected only a few times. The CDR3 DNA follows: TGCAGTGCAGGGCTAGCGGGAGGGTCTCGGACCCAGTACTTC. Its translation: CSAGLAGGSRTQYF. This rearrangement joins TRBV20-1 to TRBJ2-5; 12 bases map to TRBD2. Germline CDR1 reads DFQATT; CDR2 reads SNEGSKA (reference sequence). The CDR3 loop spans 14 amino acids. J lost 7 bases, V lost 6 bases, and 9 bases had no gene match.